This entry features one T cell receptor (beta chain) sequence. Its antigen is currently unknown. Each CDR3 protein gets one entry after TCRdb re-called the reads with MiXCR. The table lists 800,000 to 950,000 distinct CDR3 sequences, 32% of them singletons. Germline V CDR1 and CDR2: SGHVS, FNYEAQ. V was clipped by 8 bases and J by 6 bases, with 25 bases between them. The CDR3 totals 16 residues. These data are taken from a study of T cell repertoires in cytomegalovirus infection. Findings and caveats of the study: Using cumulative public TCR beta family frequency, the authors identified those who carried CMV together with the relevant HLA.

The rearrangement links TRBV7-6 to TRBJ1-1; D unclear. This specimen was cultured CD8+ T cells from PBMCs, taken from culture after CMV antigen stimulation. This clonotype was obtained from a human donor in good health (CMV status not recorded). Some clones in this sample may be carry-over from other donors' samples. The CDR3 region has the DNA TGTGCCAGCTATCCCACCCTGGGTCCCGTTCGCGCTGAAGCTTTCTTT. It yields the protein CASYPTLGPVRAEAFF.